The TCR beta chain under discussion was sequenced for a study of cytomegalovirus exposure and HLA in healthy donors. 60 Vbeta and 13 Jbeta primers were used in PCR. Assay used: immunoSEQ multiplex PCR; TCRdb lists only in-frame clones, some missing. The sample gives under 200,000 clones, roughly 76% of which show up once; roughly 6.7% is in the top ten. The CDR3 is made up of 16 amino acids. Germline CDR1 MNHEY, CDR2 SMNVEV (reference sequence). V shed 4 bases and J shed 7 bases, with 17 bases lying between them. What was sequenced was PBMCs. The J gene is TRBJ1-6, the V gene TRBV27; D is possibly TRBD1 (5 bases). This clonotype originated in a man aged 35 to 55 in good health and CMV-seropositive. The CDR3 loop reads CASSSILREYNSPLHF. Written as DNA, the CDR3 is TGTGCCAGCAGTTCTATCCTCAGGGAATACAATTCACCCCTCCACTTT.